This T cell receptor beta chain originates from a study of blood T cell repertoires in COVID-19. TCRdb keeps only in-frame clones here, not all; method: immunoSEQ multiplex PCR. Of around 310,000 clones in the sample, around nine tenths are singletons; the top ten hold roughly a tenth. The age range of participants was about 18 to 95 years, with residence in under 25 US areas. This CDR3 has 12 amino acids. V lost 6 bases to trimming and J lost 5 bases, with 7 bases between them. CDR1 SNHLY and CDR2 FYNNEI come from the germline V gene. The sequence derives from a woman aged 40 to 49 who had recovered from COVID-19. Material: PBMCs or T cells enriched from blood (not recorded which). The chain carries TRBV2 and TRBJ2-2; the D is unclear. CDR3 nucleotide sequence: TGTGCCAGCAGACAGTCGACCGGGGAGCTGTTTTTT. Its protein is CASRQSTGELFF.